These 10 T cell receptor beta chains came from one sample sequenced in a study of a mutant IDH1 vaccine in newly diagnosed glioma. Time point specified: week 23, last vaccination. One vaccine dose held 300 ug of mutant IDH1 20-mer peptide and came with topical imiquimod. These receptors' targets are unknown. Libraries were prepared by immunoSEQ multiplex PCR; TCRdb keeps only in-frame clonotypes and omits some of them. The table lists about 65,000 clones, about 85% of them singletons. The sequencing used PBMCs, collected from a glioma patient whose treatment included an IDH1 peptide vaccine. The origin of the receptors is a man younger than 40 with glioma.

This clone was recorded only once. Written as DNA, the CDR3 is TGTGCCAGCAGTCTCGGACAGGGGGGGTACACCGGGGAGCTGTTTTTT. Protein product: CASSLGQGGYTGELFF. The rearrangement links TRBV27 to TRBJ2-2; TRBD1 aligns across 10 bases. The germline V gene has CDR1 MNHEY and CDR2 SMNVEV (reference sequence). This CDR3 is built from 16 residues. The trim removed 5 bases at V and 3 bases at J, leaving 6 bases unmatched.

The chain recombines TRBV6-1 with TRBJ2-6, with no clear D. CDR1 MNHNS and CDR2 SASEGT come from the germline V gene. V was shortened by 6 bases and J by 0 bases, with 6 bases between the two germline ends. This CDR3 is built from 14 residues. CDR3 nucleotides: TGTGCCAGCAGGGGTATCTCTGGGGCCAACGTCCTGACTTTC. Its translation is CASRGISGANVLTF.

The gene calls are TRBV11-2 and TRBJ2-5; D may be TRBD1 or TRBD2 (5 bases each). The CDR3 runs to 14 residues. The germline V and J ends were trimmed by 1 base and 2 bases, with 8 bases remaining between them. CDR1 is SGHAT and CDR2 is FQNNGV in the germline V gene. The CDR3, as DNA: TGTGCCAGCAGCTTAGGGGGGTATCAAGAGACCCAGTACTTC. It translates to CASSLGGYQETQYF.

V is TRBV28 and J is TRBJ2-3; D remains unclear. In germline, CDR1 is MDHEN, CDR2 SYDVKM. The CDR3 has 16 residues. Between the trimmed V and J ends, which lost 6 bases and 0 bases, there was a span of 16 bases. The CDR3 loop is CASSKAVQISTDTQYF. The CDR3 DNA follows: TGTGCCAGCAGCAAGGCGGTGCAGATTAGCACAGATACGCAGTATTTT.

The chain uses TRBV12-5 and TRBJ2-3, with D possibly being TRBD2 (7 bases). V was clipped by 0 bases and J by 0 bases, with 25 bases between them. The CDR3 loop spans 21 amino acids. Per the germline V gene, CDR1 is LGHNT and CDR2 is FRNRAP. CDR3 DNA sequence: TGTGCTAGTGGTTTGGTCCCTCTAGCGGTAGGGGGAGAATCTAGCACAGATACGCAGTATTTT. Translation: CASGLVPLAVGGESSTDTQYF.

This clone was counted between two and nine times. The V and J genes are TRBV28 and TRBJ1-5, with D uncertain. The ends were cut back, 0 bases at V and 4 bases at J, with 10 bases in the middle. The germline CDR1 and CDR2 sequences are MDHEN and SYDVKM. The CDR3 is made up of 15 amino acids. CDR3 nucleotides: TGTGCCAGCAGTTTATGGCCCGGGGAGAATCAGCCCCAGCATTTT. Translating gives CASSLWPGENQPQHF.

V usage is TRBV29-1 and J usage is TRBJ2-3; D unclear. CDR1 is SQVTM and CDR2 is ANQGSEA in the germline V gene. Trimming shortened V by 3 bases and J by 0 bases, and 13 bases separated the two germline ends. This CDR3 comprises 15 residues. CDR3 region: CSVDDRTRSTDTQYF. In nucleotides, the CDR3 is TGCAGCGTTGATGATCGGACCCGGAGCACAGATACGCAGTATTTT.

The CDR3 DNA reads TGTGCCAGCAGCTTAGGCCCCACAGGGAACACTGAAGCTTTCTTT. Amino acids: CASSLGPTGNTEAFF. The chain recombines TRBV11-2 with TRBJ1-1, with D possibly being TRBD1 (5 bases). Germline V gene lookup returns CDR1 SGHAT and CDR2 FQNNGV. Trimming removed 1 base from V and 1 base from J, with 10 bases in between. The CDR3 extends over 15 amino acids. The full variable domain, completed using reference TRBV11-2 and TRBJ1-1, is EAGVAQSPRYKIIEKRQSVAFWCNPISGHATLYWYQQILGQGPKLLIQFQNNGVVDDSQLPKDRFSAERLKGVDSTLKIQPAKLEDSAVYLCASSLGPTGNTEAFFGQGTRLTVV.

The CDR3 here is CASSPPIKARATEAFF. The CDR3 bases are TGTGCCAGCTCACCACCGATCAAGGCCAGGGCCACTGAAGCTTTCTTT. The chain links TRBV18 to TRBJ1-1, with a tentative D call TRBD1 (5 bases). CDR1 is KGHSH, CDR2 LQKENI, per germline. V lost 0 bases and J lost 4, with 15 bases in between. The CDR3 totals 16 residues. Together with reference TRBV18 and TRBJ1-1, the CDR3 gives the full variable domain: NAGVMQNPRHLVRRRGQEARLRCSPMKGHSHVYWYRQLPEEGLKFMVYLQKENIIDESGMPKERFSAEFPKEGPSILRIQQVVRGDSAAYFCASSPPIKARATEAFFGQGTRLTVV.

The chain is built from TRBV4-1 and TRBJ1-5, with D unresolved. CDR3 length equals 13 residues. With 1 base removed from V and 4 bases from J, the gap between germline ends came to 5 bases. Germline-derived CDR1 and CDR2 are MGHRA and YSYEKL. The CDR3 loop is CASSQGRNQPQHF. CDR3 in DNA: TGCGCCAGCAGCCAAGGGAGGAATCAGCCCCAGCATTTT.